This record covers a single T cell receptor beta chain. Germline values: CDR1 SGHTA, CDR2 FQGNSA. Trimming cost V 1 base and J 0 bases; bases outside gene matches: 3. This CDR3 is built from 16 residues. The record originates from a study of blood T cell repertoires in COVID-19. Study at large: Acute and convalescent COVID-19 samples came from the United States, Italy and Spain. The analysed material was cDNA or gDNA that came from T cells, B-cell-depleted T cells, or PBMCs.

The Seattle site enrolled patients during active infection and followed them longitudinally. Data came from immunoSEQ multiplex PCR; TCRdb stores just in-frame clones and leaves some out. The sample carries around 250,000 clones, 85% to 90% recorded once. The sequenced sample was peripheral blood. The TCR comes from a woman in her sixties or seventies with COVID-19, enrolled during active disease. The rearrangement uses TRBV7-2 and TRBJ1-3, with 7 positions matching TRBD1. CDR3 nucleotides: TGTGCCAGCAGCTTAGACAGGGGCCGCTCTGGAAACACCATATATTTT. Its translation: CASSLDRGRSGNTIYF.